Sequencing of this T cell receptor (beta chain) was carried out in a study of graft-versus-host responses after intestinal transplantation. Trimming left V 7 bases short and J 2 bases short, with 10 bases between. Looked up from germline, CDR1 is SNHLY and CDR2 is FYNNEI. This CDR3 has 13 amino acids. The assay was immunoSEQ multiplex PCR, and TCRdb's table has in-frame clones only and misses some. The sample gives tens of thousands of clones, around 92% of which show up once; approximately 0.1% is in the top ten. About this clone itself: No antigen is known for it.

Sequencing used unstimulated CD4+ T cells sorted from spleen or lymph node cells, obtained before intestinal transplant. The rearrangement links TRBV2 to TRBJ2-3; perhaps TRBD1 as D (6 bases). The TCR originated in a human donor who received an intestinal transplant. CDR3 bases: TGTGCCAGCACCGACAGGATCACAGATACGCAGTATTTT. It codes for CASTDRITDTQYF. The variable domain in full, completed from reference TRBV2 and TRBJ2-3, reads EPEVTQTPSHQVTQMGQEVILRCVPISNHLYFYWYRQILGQKVEFLVSFYNNEISEKSEIFDDQFSVERPDGSNFTLKIRSTKLEDSAMYFCASTDRITDTQYFGPGTRLTVL.